The 15 T cell receptor beta chains below were found in one sample sequenced in a study of T cell repertoires in cytomegalovirus infection. These receptors' targets are unknown. TCRdb independently ran MiXCR on the reads; one entry per CDR3 protein. The sample has about 310,000 distinct CDR3 sequences, around 25% seen once; the top ten hold 10% to 15%. The sequencing used cultured PBMCs, collected from culture after CMV antigen stimulation. The receptors here all came from a human donor in good health (CMV status not recorded). Some clones in this sample may be carry-over from other donors' samples.

This rearrangement joins TRBV4-2 to TRBJ2-7; a weak D match, TRBD2 (6 bases). This CDR3 is 17 amino acids long. V lost 1 base to trimming and J lost 4 bases, with 20 bases between them. Germline-derived CDR1 and CDR2 are LGHNA and YNFKEQ. This chain's CDR3 is CASSQVLSRLVSYEQYF. The CDR3 DNA is TGTGCCAGCAGCCAAGTCCTGTCCAGACTAGTTTCGTACGAGCAGTACTTC.

Note on this clonotype: One junction end disagrees with the germline gene, perhaps due to a read error. CDR3 region: CASSPPGWLDTEAFF. As DNA, the CDR3 is TGTGCTAGCAGCCCCCCAGGGTGGTTGGATACTGAAGCTTTCTTT. The chain employs TRBV7-7 and TRBJ1-1; tentatively, D is TRBD1 (5 bases). CDR3 length: 15 residues. Per the germline V gene, CDR1 is SSHAT and CDR2 is FNYEAQ (reference sequence). Full variable domain (missing parts from reference TRBV7-7 and TRBJ1-1): GAGVSQSPRYKVTKRGQDVTLRCDPISSHATLYWYQQALGQGPEFLTYFNYEAQPDKSGLPSDRFSAERPEGSISTLTIQRTEQRDSAMYRCASSPPGWLDTEAFFGQGTRLTVV.

This clonotype was detected only a few times. CDR3: CASSLGRLGTGGNQPQHF. DNA for the CDR3: TGTGCCAGCAGCTTAGGACGTTTAGGGACAGGGGGCAATCAGCCCCAGCATTTT. J is TRBJ1-5 and V is TRBV7-9; 10 bases line up with TRBD1. This CDR3 is 18 amino acids long. V dropped 1 base and J dropped 2; count of bases not matched to a gene: 8. The germline CDR1 and CDR2 sequences are SEHNR and FQNEAQ (reference sequence).

This clonotype was counted between two and nine times. The genes are TRBV19 and TRBJ2-1; 12 bases are a match to TRBD2. V trimming: 4 bases; J trimming: 5 bases; junction bases outside the gene matches: 3. The germline V gene has CDR1 LNHDA and CDR2 SQIVND (reference sequence). CDR3 length equals 15 residues. The DNA for the CDR3 is TGTGCCAGTAGTACCCGGACTAGCGGGAACAATGAGCAGTTCTTC. As protein: CASSTRTSGNNEQFF.

This clonotype was found many times. The chain joins TRBV7-2 to TRBJ1-1; no reliable D call. The V gene lost 2 bases and the J gene lost 0 bases, with 10 bases spanning the gap. There are 15 residues in the CDR3. The germline V gene has CDR1 SGHTA and CDR2 FQGNSA. CDR3 DNA: TGTGCCAGCAGCTTACGGCTCAGTATGAACACTGAAGCTTTCTTT. Its protein is CASSLRLSMNTEAFF.

This clonotype was recorded many times. The chain has TRBV12-3 or TRBV12-4 and TRBJ2-1, with TRBD2 matching 7 bases. The CDR3 runs to 16 residues. The J segment lost 0 bases and the V segment lost 7 bases, leaving 9 bases of the junction unmatched. CDR3 in amino acids: CASTPDGGSSYNEQFF. The CDR3 DNA reads as TGTGCCAGCACCCCCGACGGGGGGAGCTCCTACAATGAGCAGTTCTTC.

This clonotype showed up just a few times. The chain employs TRBV6-2 or TRBV6-3 and TRBJ2-1, with 7 bases aligning to TRBD1. V shed 6 bases and J 0 bases; nucleotides not matched to a gene: 8. The length of the CDR3 is 16 residues. Germline V gene data show CDR1 as MNHEY and CDR2 as SVGEGT. In nucleotides, the CDR3 is TGTGCCAGCAGACGGACAGGCATCAGCTCCTACAATGAGCAGTTCTTC. Translated: CASRRTGISSYNEQFF.

This clonotype was observed a handful of times. The V gene is TRBV7-8, the J gene TRBJ2-7, with TRBD1 as a possible D gene (6 bases). CDR1 SGHVS and CDR2 FQNEAQ come from the germline V gene. This CDR3 spans 16 amino acids. Trimming took 5 bases from V and 0 from J, leaving 17 bases between them. As DNA, the CDR3 is TGTGCCAGCAGCCTCGAGGGGGTGGTAAGCTCCTACGAGCAGTACTTC. As protein: CASSLEGVVSSYEQYF. The entire variable domain, with the rest obtained from reference TRBV7-8 and TRBJ2-7, is as follows: GAGVSQSPRYKVAKRGQDVALRCDPISGHVSLFWYQQALGQGPEFLTYFQNEAQLDKSGLPSDRFFAERPEGSVSTLKIQRTQQEDSAVYLCASSLEGVVSSYEQYFGPGTRLTVT.

In its sample, this clonotype was seen many times. The rearrangement links TRBV7-8 to TRBJ2-3, with TRBD2 matching over 10 bases. The CDR3 spans 14 residues. The V gene's germline CDR1 is SGHVS and CDR2 FQNEAQ. The V gene end was trimmed by 7 bases and the J gene end by 14 bases; junction bases not matched to a gene: 15. The CDR3 sequence: CASTSRRLAGDVYF. The CDR3 DNA reads TGTGCCAGCACCAGCCGGAGGCTAGCGGGAGACGTGTATTTT.

The rearrangement links TRBV18 to TRBJ2-3, with 8 bases identical to TRBD2. Per germline, CDR1 KGHSH and CDR2 LQKENI. After removal of 10 bases from V and 5 bases from J, the junction contained 8 bases not matched to a gene. The CDR3 extends over 13 amino acids. CDR3 bases: TGTGCCACTACGGGAGGGCCTGGAGATACGCAGTATTTT. Translating it yields CATTGGPGDTQYF.

The chain carries TRBV19 and TRBJ1-4; D is undetermined. Looked up from germline, CDR1 is LNHDA and CDR2 is SQIVND (reference sequence). V lost 5 bases and J 4 bases, leaving 11 bases between the germline ends. The CDR3 is made up of 14 amino acids. CDR3 coding DNA: TGTGCCAGTAGTTCCGGACGAGTTAATGAAAAACTGTTTTTT. This gives the protein CASSSGRVNEKLFF.

This clonotype was seen at least ten times. This chain uses TRBV12-3 or TRBV12-4 with TRBJ1-2, with 8 bases matching TRBD1. The CDR3 totals 13 residues. The V and J ends lost 3 bases and 7 bases, in that order; junction bases with no gene match: 4. CDR3 sequence (DNA): TGTGCCAGCAGTTTTTTCAGGGGGCCTGGCTACACCTTC. Translating it yields CASSFFRGPGYTF.

This clonotype was observed many times. The chain uses TRBV11-2 and TRBJ2-7, with D uncertain. Trimming removed 1 base at V and 0 bases at J, with 13 bases between. This CDR3 contains 16 residues. The germline gives CDR1 SGHAT, CDR2 FQNNGV. The CDR3 spells CASSLGPAVNSYEQYF. The CDR3 DNA follows: TGTGCCAGCAGCTTAGGCCCAGCCGTTAACTCCTACGAGCAGTACTTC.

V gene TRBV19 combines with J gene TRBJ2-3; D is undetermined. Germline assignment: CDR1 LNHDA and CDR2 SQIVND (reference sequence). This CDR3 is built from 12 residues. With 3 bases removed from V and 3 bases from J, the gap between germline ends came to 4 bases. The CDR3 loop reads CASSIGTDTQYF. The CDR3 bases are TGTGCCAGTAGTATCGGGACAGATACGCAGTATTTT.

This clonotype came up many times. This chain joins TRBV7-6 and TRBJ1-3; maybe TRBD1 (5 bases). The CDR3 covers 16 residues. The germline V gene encodes CDR1 SGHVS and CDR2 FNYEAQ. V gave up 4 bases and J gave up 3 bases, with 16 bases separating them. The CDR3 region has the DNA TGTGCCAGCAGCTCAGGACGTCAGGGATTTGGAAACACCATATATTTT. This translates into CASSSGRQGFGNTIYF.